One and the same sample provided the 28 T cell receptor beta chains below, sequenced in a study of T cell changes during pregnancy in multiple sclerosis. Assay: immunoSEQ multiplex PCR; the TCRdb copy retains only in-frame clones and omits some. This sample has 30,000 to 45,000 clones, with about 92% found just once. The sample in question was CD8+ T cells from peripheral blood mononuclear cells, obtained in the first trimester of pregnancy. The receptor source for this set is a female donor with multiple sclerosis, enrolled in a pregnancy study.

This chain links TRBV6-5 with TRBJ2-1; 9 nucleotides line up with TRBD2. Looked up from germline, CDR1 is MNHEY and CDR2 is SVGAGI. The V segment lost 8 bases and the J segment 5 bases; nucleotides outside the gene matches: 7. The CDR3 length is 14 residues. This chain's CDR3 is CASSYSGGHNEQFF. The CDR3 DNA follows: TGTGCCAGCTCCTATAGCGGGGGACACAATGAGCAGTTCTTC.

This chain uses TRBV14 with TRBJ1-4; D perhaps matches TRBD1 (5 bases). The CDR3 extends over 16 amino acids. Germline lookup yields CDR1 SGHDN and CDR2 FVKESK. Trimming stripped 1 base from V and 8 bases from J, with 17 bases between. The CDR3 nucleotides are TGTGCCAGCAGCCAAGCATTATCAGGGTTCGGGGAAAAACTGTTTTTT. It specifies CASSQALSGFGEKLFF.

The rearrangement uses TRBV7-9 and TRBJ1-1; possible D gene TRBD1, 5 bases. Germline assignment: CDR1 SEHNR and CDR2 FQNEAQ (reference sequence). The CDR3 consists of 14 residues. Trimming cost V 5 bases and J 3 bases, with 13 bases left between them. The CDR3 region is CASSTWTPYTEAFF. The CDR3 nucleotides read TGTGCCAGCAGCACGTGGACACCGTACACTGAAGCTTTCTTT.

The sample holds a few counts of this clone. This chain connects TRBV13 to TRBJ1-1; D unclear. This CDR3 is 10 amino acids long. CDR1 is PRHDT, CDR2 FYEKMQ, per germline (reference sequence). V dropped 10 bases and J dropped 5 bases, with 8 bases sitting between them. The CDR3 DNA is TGTGCCACGCGGGGTACTGAAGCTTTCTTT. As protein: CATRGTEAFF.

The CDR3 spells CASSYSGGANEQFF. The CDR3 DNA reads TGTGCCAGCAGTTATAGCGGGGGGGCCAATGAGCAGTTCTTC. The J gene is TRBJ2-1, the V gene TRBV5-6; 11 bases align to TRBD2. The CDR3 length is 14 residues. Germline-derived CDR1 and CDR2 are SGHDT and YYEEEE. V was clipped by 5 bases and J by 6 bases; unmatched bases: 4.

The chain links TRBV5-4 to TRBJ1-6; TRBD1 might be the D (6 bases). Germline V CDR1 and CDR2: SGHNT, YYREEE (reference sequence). V lost 0 bases and J 8 bases, leaving 9 bases between the germline ends. This CDR3 has 14 amino acids. CDR3 amino acids: CASSLDRADSPLHF. CDR3 DNA sequence: TGTGCCAGCAGCTTGGACAGGGCGGATTCACCCCTCCACTTT. Full variable domain (rest looked up from reference TRBV5-4 and TRBJ1-6): ETGVTQSPTHLIKTRGQQVTLRCSSQSGHNTVSWYQQALGQGPQFIFQYYREEENGRGNFPPRFSGLQFPNYSSELNVNALELDDSALYLCASSLDRADSPLHFGNGTRLTVT.

This clone was recorded once. The CDR3 sequence is CASSSRARNQPQHF. The CDR3 bases are TGTGCCAGCAGCTCCAGGGCGCGCAATCAGCCCCAGCATTTT. This sequence joins TRBV13 and TRBJ1-5; tentative D call: TRBD1 (5 bases). Trimming took off 4 bases at V and 2 bases at J, with 9 bases between the two ends. The germline V gene encodes CDR1 PRHDT and CDR2 FYEKMQ (reference sequence). CDR3 length: 14 residues.

This chain uses TRBV6-1 with TRBJ2-5; 7 nucleotides match TRBD2. CDR3 length equals 15 residues. The V gene's germline CDR1 is MNHNS and CDR2 SASEGT. V shed 0 bases and J 5 bases; nucleotides not matched to a gene: 6. The CDR3 DNA sequence: TGTGCCAGCAGTGAAGCAACGGGGGGAGGGGAGACCCAGTACTTC. The encoded protein is CASSEATGGGETQYF.

This chain's CDR3 is CASRLRLRASYEQYF. The CDR3 coding sequence is TGTGCCAGCAGACTTCGACTAAGGGCTTCCTACGAGCAGTACTTC. This rearrangement joins TRBV6-6 to TRBJ2-7, with a weak D call TRBD2 (5 bases). Trimming pared 6 bases from V and 1 base from J, leaving 16 bases between. Looked up from germline, CDR1 is MNHNY and CDR2 is SVGAGI (reference sequence). This CDR3 has 15 residues.

This clone is a singleton in its sample. The chain couples TRBV6-7 to TRBJ1-4; D might be TRBD1 (6 bases). TRBV6-7 counts as an open reading frame of uncertain function. The CDR3 covers 19 residues. V lost 7 bases to trimming and J lost 0 bases, with 24 bases between them. CDR3 nucleotides: TGTGCCAGCACCGGGACACAAAAGAACCCTAGAGCAACTAATGAAAAACTGTTTTTT. It encodes CASTGTQKNPRATNEKLFF.

The chain recombines TRBV19 with TRBJ1-1; 9 bases line up with TRBD1. The length of the CDR3 is 16 residues. The V gene's germline CDR1 is LNHDA and CDR2 SQIVND (reference sequence). The J segment lost 3 bases and the V segment lost 8 bases, leaving 13 bases of the junction unmatched. CDR3: CASLRDREGSDTEAFF. In DNA, the CDR3 is TGTGCCAGTCTCCGGGACAGGGAAGGTTCTGACACTGAAGCTTTCTTT.

The chain links TRBV11-3 to TRBJ1-1; perhaps TRBD1 as D (5 bases). V was clipped by 2 bases and J by 1 base, with 8 bases between them. The CDR3 length is 14 residues. Germline-derived CDR1 and CDR2 are SGHNT and YENEEA. CDR3 amino acids: CASSLRGGNTEAFF. The CDR3 nucleotides read TGTGCCAGCAGCTTAAGGGGAGGGAACACTGAAGCTTTCTTT.

V gene TRBV5-6 combines with J gene TRBJ1-2, with no clear D. In germline, CDR1 is SGHDT, CDR2 YYEEEE. CDR3 length: 17 residues. The V gene lost 1 base and the J gene lost 0 bases, with 16 bases spanning the gap. The chain's CDR3 is CASSLFYDYTANYGYTF. The CDR3 DNA sequence: TGTGCCAGCAGCTTGTTTTATGACTACACGGCTAACTATGGCTACACCTTC.

V usage is TRBV5-4 and J usage is TRBJ2-1; 7 nucleotides line up with TRBD2. Trimming cost V 5 bases and J 7 bases; bases outside gene matches: 6. This CDR3 has 13 amino acids. Germline values: CDR1 SGHNT, CDR2 YYREEE (reference sequence). CDR3 sequence (DNA): TGTGCCAGCAGGCCTGGGGGGGAAAATGAGCAGTTCTTC. This sequence encodes CASRPGGENEQFF.

The sample holds one count of this clone. V gene TRBV9 combines with J gene TRBJ1-1; perhaps TRBD1 as D (5 bases). Germline V CDR1 and CDR2: SGDLS, YYNGEE. This CDR3 is built from 13 residues. V lost 3 bases and J 6 bases, leaving 12 bases between the germline ends. CDR3 nucleotides: TGTGCCAGCAGCGCAGAGACAGTCTCTGAAGCTTTCTTT. It specifies CASSAETVSEAFF.

This clone has just one count. This chain joins TRBV9 and TRBJ1-1; tentative D call: TRBD1 (5 bases). The CDR3 is made up of 15 amino acids. The V end was cut by 0 bases, the J end by 4 bases, with 13 bases between. The germline gives CDR1 SGDLS, CDR2 YYNGEE. The chain's CDR3 is CASSVDIGEGTEAFF. The CDR3 nucleotides read TGTGCCAGCAGCGTAGATATAGGGGAAGGCACTGAAGCTTTCTTT.

The V call is TRBV2, the J call TRBJ2-3; 8 positions agree with TRBD1. Germline lookup yields CDR1 SNHLY and CDR2 FYNNEI. The CDR3 extends over 15 amino acids. J was trimmed by 0 bases and V by 6 bases; bases with no gene match: 5. CDR3 region: CASSSTGESTDTQYF. CDR3 sequence (DNA): TGTGCCAGCAGCTCGACAGGGGAGAGCACAGATACGCAGTATTTT.

J is TRBJ2-3 and V is TRBV15; D ambiguous. The V gene lost 3 bases and the J gene lost 1 base, with 14 bases spanning the gap. The CDR3 has 16 residues. Germline V gene lookup returns CDR1 LNHNV and CDR2 YYDKDF (reference sequence). The CDR3, as DNA: TGTGCCACCAGCAGGAAGAGATTGTTCGGCACAGATACGCAGTATTTT. It is translated as CATSRKRLFGTDTQYF.

This chain uses TRBV5-4 with TRBJ1-5; 12 bases are a match to TRBD1. Germline trimming cut 5 bases from V and 4 bases from J; bases unmatched to any gene: 13. CDR3 length equals 18 residues. CDR1 and CDR2 from the germline V gene are SGHNT and YYREEE (reference sequence). The CDR3 DNA follows: TGTGCCAGCAGTTATCACCGGGACAGGGGGCTGAAAAATCAGCCCCAGCATTTT. Translating it yields CASSYHRDRGLKNQPQHF.

J is TRBJ2-7 and V is TRBV6-1; perhaps TRBD2 as D (6 bases). The germline V gene encodes CDR1 MNHNS and CDR2 SASEGT. The CDR3 is 15 residues long. The V end was cut by 7 bases, the J end by 0 bases, with 16 bases between. CDR3 DNA sequence: TGTGCCAGCACTGGGGACGGGGGTAGCTCCTACGAGCAGTACTTC. Amino acid sequence: CASTGDGGSSYEQYF.

The V and J genes are TRBV13 and TRBJ2-2, with D possibly matching TRBD2 (5 bases). The CDR3 runs to 15 residues. The germline V gene has CDR1 PRHDT and CDR2 FYEKMQ (reference sequence). V lost 1 base and J lost 6, with 12 bases in between. CDR3 loop: CASSLAAGLAGELFF. DNA of the CDR3: TGTGCCAGCAGCTTAGCGGCGGGCCTGGCCGGGGAGCTGTTTTTT.

V gene TRBV27 combines with J gene TRBJ2-3, with 9 bases identical to TRBD2. The CDR3 has 15 amino acids. V was clipped by 9 bases and J by 4 bases; unmatched bases: 11. The germline V gene encodes CDR1 MNHEY and CDR2 SMNVEV (reference sequence). The CDR3 region is CASRPSGTSSDTQYF. DNA of the CDR3: TGTGCCAGTCGTCCTAGCGGGACCTCTTCAGATACGCAGTATTTT.

The chain links TRBV7-6 to TRBJ2-7, with a possible D match to TRBD1 (6 bases). Trimming took 5 bases from V and 3 from J, leaving 17 bases between them. Germline V gives CDR1 SGHVS, CDR2 FNYEAQ. The CDR3 is 15 residues long. CDR3 region: CASSADSQALYEQYF. The CDR3 DNA sequence: TGTGCCAGCAGCGCGGACAGCCAAGCTCTCTACGAGCAGTACTTC. Together with reference TRBV7-6 and TRBJ2-7, the CDR3 gives the full variable domain: GAGVSQSPRYKVTKRGQDVALRCDPISGHVSLYWYRQALGQGPEFLTYFNYEAQQDKSGLPNDRFSAERPEGSISTLTIQRTEQRDSAMYRCASSADSQALYEQYFGPGTRLTVT.

The chain employs TRBV4-1 and TRBJ2-4; D possibly corresponds to TRBD2 (5 bases). The CDR3 spans 15 residues. The germline V and J ends were trimmed by 1 base and 2 bases, with 9 bases remaining between them. Germline V gene sequence: CDR1 MGHRA, CDR2 YSYEKL. CDR3 DNA: TGCGCCAGCAGCCAAGTTGAGGGTTCCAAAAACATTCAGTACTTC. This codes for CASSQVEGSKNIQYF.

V usage is TRBV18 and J usage is TRBJ2-3, with D possibly TRBD1 on 5 matching bases. V was pared by 2 bases and J by 0 bases, with 9 bases between. Germline V lookup: CDR1 KGHSH, CDR2 LQKENI. The CDR3 is 15 amino acids. Here the CDR3 reads CASSPVGDSTDTQYF. DNA of the CDR3: TGTGCCAGCTCACCAGTAGGGGATAGCACAGATACGCAGTATTTT. Based on the CDR3 plus reference TRBV18 and TRBJ2-3, the full variable domain is NAGVMQNPRHLVRRRGQEARLRCSPMKGHSHVYWYRQLPEEGLKFMVYLQKENIIDESGMPKERFSAEFPKEGPSILRIQQVVRGDSAAYFCASSPVGDSTDTQYFGPGTRLTVL.

The genes are TRBV5-4 and TRBJ1-1; possibly TRBD1 for D (6 bases). The V end was cut by 4 bases, the J end by 8 bases, with 12 bases between. This CDR3 is built from 12 residues. Germline CDR1 is SGHNT and CDR2 is YYREEE (reference sequence). In nucleotides, the CDR3 is TGTGCCAGCAGCGTCTCCGGGACAGAAGCTTTCTTT. Encoded protein: CASSVSGTEAFF.

This rearrangement joins TRBV5-6 to TRBJ2-1; no reliable D call. Deletions cut 0 bases from V and 5 bases from J, with 15 bases between. The germline gives CDR1 SGHDT, CDR2 YYEEEE. This CDR3 comprises 16 residues. The CDR3 is CASSLAEETPNNEQFF. As DNA, the CDR3 is TGTGCCAGCAGCTTGGCCGAGGAGACGCCTAACAATGAGCAGTTCTTC. The full variable domain, rest sourced from reference TRBV5-6 and TRBJ2-1, is DAGVTQSPTHLIKTRGQQVTLRCSPKSGHDTVSWYQQALGQGPQFIFQYYEEEERQRGNFPDRFSGHQFPNYSSELNVNALLLGDSALYLCASSLAEETPNNEQFFGPGTRLTVL.

V and J are TRBV7-6 and TRBJ2-7; possibly TRBD1 for D (6 bases). Per the germline V gene, CDR1 is SGHVS and CDR2 is FNYEAQ. The CDR3 has 14 residues. The ends were cut back, 1 base at V and 5 bases at J, with 12 bases in the middle. CDR3 in amino acids: CASSLEVQGNEQYF. The CDR3 bases are TGTGCCAGCAGCTTAGAAGTCCAGGGGAACGAGCAGTACTTC. Variable domain in full (rest from reference TRBV7-6 and TRBJ2-7): GAGVSQSPRYKVTKRGQDVALRCDPISGHVSLYWYRQALGQGPEFLTYFNYEAQQDKSGLPNDRFSAERPEGSISTLTIQRTEQRDSAMYRCASSLEVQGNEQYFGPGTRLTVT.